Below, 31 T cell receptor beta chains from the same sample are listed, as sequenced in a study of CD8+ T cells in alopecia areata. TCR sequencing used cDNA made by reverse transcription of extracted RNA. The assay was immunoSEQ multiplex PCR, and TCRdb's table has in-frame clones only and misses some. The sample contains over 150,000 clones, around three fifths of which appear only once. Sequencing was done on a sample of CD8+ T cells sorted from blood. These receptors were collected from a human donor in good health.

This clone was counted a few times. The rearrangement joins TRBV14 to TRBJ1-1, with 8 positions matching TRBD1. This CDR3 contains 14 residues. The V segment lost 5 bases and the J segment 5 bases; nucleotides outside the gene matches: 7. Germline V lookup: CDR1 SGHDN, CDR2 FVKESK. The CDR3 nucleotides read TGTGCCAGCAGCGCAGGGGGCTCGTGGACTGAAGCTTTCTTT. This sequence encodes CASSAGGSWTEAFF.

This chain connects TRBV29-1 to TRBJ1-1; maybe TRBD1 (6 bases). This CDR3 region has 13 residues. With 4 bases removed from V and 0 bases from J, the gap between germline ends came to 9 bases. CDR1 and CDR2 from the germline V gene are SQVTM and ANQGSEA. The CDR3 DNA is TGCAGCGTTGCGGGACATTTGAACACTGAAGCTTTCTTT. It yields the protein CSVAGHLNTEAFF.

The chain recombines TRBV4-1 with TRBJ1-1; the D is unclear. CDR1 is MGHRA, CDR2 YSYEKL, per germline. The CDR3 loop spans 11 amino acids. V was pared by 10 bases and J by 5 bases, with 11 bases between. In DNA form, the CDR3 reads TGCGCCAACCCTTTGTGGACTGAAGCTTTCTTT. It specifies CANPLWTEAFF.

CDR3: CASSLKTSGGQGNEQFF. The CDR3 region has the DNA TGTGCCAGCAGCCTAAAGACTAGCGGGGGCCAGGGGAATGAGCAGTTCTTC. The V and J genes are TRBV9 and TRBJ2-1, with TRBD2 matching over 12 bases. The germline V gene encodes CDR1 SGDLS and CDR2 YYNGEE. J gave up 7 bases and V 4 bases, and 12 bases lay outside the gene matches. The CDR3 covers 17 residues. The full variable domain, its missing parts supplied by reference TRBV9 and TRBJ2-1, is DSGVTQTPKHLITATGQRVTLRCSPRSGDLSVYWYQQSLDQGLQFLIQYYNGEERAKGNILERFSAQQFPDLHSELNLSSLELGDSALYFCASSLKTSGGQGNEQFFGPGTRLTVL.

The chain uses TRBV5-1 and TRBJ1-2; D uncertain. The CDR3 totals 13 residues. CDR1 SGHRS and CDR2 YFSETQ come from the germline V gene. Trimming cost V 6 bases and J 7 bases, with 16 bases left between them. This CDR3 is CASITTLWAGYTF. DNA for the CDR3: TGCGCCAGCATCACGACGTTGTGGGCTGGCTACACCTTC.

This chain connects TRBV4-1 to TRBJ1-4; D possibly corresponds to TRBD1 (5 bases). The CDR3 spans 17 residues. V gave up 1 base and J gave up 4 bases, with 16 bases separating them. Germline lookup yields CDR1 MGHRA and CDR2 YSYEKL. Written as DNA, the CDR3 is TGCGCCAGCAGCCAAGGAAGCGGCGGGGCAAGTAATGAAAAACTGTTTTTT. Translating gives CASSQGSGGASNEKLFF.

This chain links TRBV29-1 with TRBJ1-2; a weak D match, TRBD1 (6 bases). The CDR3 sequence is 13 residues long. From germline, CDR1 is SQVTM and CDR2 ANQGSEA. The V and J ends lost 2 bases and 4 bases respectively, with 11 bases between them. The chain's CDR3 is CSVETPGAYGYTF. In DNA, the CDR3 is TGCAGCGTTGAAACTCCGGGGGCCTATGGCTACACCTTC.

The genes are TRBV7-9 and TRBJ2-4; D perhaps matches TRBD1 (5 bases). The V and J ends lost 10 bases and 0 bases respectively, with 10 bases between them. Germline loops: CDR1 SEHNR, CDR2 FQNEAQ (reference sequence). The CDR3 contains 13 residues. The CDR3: CAIQGEAKNIQYF. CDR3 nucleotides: TGTGCCATCCAGGGTGAAGCCAAAAACATTCAGTACTTC.

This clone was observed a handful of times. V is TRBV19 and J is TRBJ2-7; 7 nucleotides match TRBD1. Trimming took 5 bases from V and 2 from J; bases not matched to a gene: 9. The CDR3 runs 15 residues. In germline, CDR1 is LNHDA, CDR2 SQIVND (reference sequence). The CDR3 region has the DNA TGTGCCAGTAGTCACGACAGGGAACTAGCCTACGAGCAGTACTTC. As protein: CASSHDRELAYEQYF.

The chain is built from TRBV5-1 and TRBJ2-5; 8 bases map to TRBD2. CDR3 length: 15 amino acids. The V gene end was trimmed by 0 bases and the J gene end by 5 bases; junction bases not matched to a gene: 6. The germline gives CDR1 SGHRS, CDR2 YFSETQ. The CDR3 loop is CASSLAGGPQETQYF. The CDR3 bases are TGCGCCAGCAGCTTGGCGGGGGGGCCCCAGGAGACCCAGTACTTC.

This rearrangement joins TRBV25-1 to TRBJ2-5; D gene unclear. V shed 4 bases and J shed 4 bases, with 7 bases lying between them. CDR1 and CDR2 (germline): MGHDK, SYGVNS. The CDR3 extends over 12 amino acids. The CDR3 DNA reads TGTGCCAGCAGTGTCGGCCTAGAGACCCAGTACTTC. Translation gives CASSVGLETQYF. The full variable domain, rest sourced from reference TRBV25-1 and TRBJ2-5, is EADIYQTPRYLVIGTGKKITLECSQTMGHDKMYWYQQDPGMELHLIHYSYGVNSTEKGDLSSESTVSRIRTEHFPLTLESARPSHTSQYLCASSVGLETQYFGPGTRLLVL.

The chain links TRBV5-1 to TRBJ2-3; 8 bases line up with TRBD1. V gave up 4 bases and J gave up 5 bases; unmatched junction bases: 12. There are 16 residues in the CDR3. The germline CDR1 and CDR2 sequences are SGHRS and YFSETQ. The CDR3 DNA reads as TGCGCCAGCAGCCCAACCTCCAGGGGGCGTCAAGATACGCAGTATTTT. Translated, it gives CASSPTSRGRQDTQYF.

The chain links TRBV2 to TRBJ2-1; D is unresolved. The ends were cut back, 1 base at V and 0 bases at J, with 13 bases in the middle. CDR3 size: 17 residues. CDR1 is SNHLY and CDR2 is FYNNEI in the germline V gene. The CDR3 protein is CASSEGKGRTSYNEQFF. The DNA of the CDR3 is TGTGCCAGCAGTGAAGGTAAGGGAAGAACCTCCTACAATGAGCAGTTCTTC.

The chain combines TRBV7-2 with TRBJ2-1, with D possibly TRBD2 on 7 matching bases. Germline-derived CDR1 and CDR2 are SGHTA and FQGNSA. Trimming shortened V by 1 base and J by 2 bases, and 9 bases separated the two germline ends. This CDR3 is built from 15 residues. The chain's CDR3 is CASSLGGGAYNEQFF. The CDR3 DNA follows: TGTGCCAGCAGCTTAGGAGGGGGGGCCTACAATGAGCAGTTCTTC.

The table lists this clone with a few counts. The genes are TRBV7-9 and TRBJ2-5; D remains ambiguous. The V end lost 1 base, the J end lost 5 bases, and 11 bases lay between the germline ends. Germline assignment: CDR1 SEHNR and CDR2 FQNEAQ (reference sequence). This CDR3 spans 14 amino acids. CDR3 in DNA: TGTGCCAGCAGCTTAGTAGGAGTTCGGGAGACCCAGTACTTC. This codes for CASSLVGVRETQYF.

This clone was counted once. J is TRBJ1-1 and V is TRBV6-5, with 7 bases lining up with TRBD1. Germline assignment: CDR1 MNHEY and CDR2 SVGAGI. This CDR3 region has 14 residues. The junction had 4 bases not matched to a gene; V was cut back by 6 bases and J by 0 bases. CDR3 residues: CASRTGALNTEAFF. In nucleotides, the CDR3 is TGTGCCAGCAGAACAGGGGCGCTGAACACTGAAGCTTTCTTT.

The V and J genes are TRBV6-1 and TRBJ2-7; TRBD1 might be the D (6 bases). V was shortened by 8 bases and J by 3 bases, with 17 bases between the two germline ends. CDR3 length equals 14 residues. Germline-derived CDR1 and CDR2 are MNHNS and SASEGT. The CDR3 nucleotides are TGTGCCAGCGCAGTTGGGGGCGACATCTACGAGCAGTACTTC. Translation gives CASAVGGDIYEQYF.

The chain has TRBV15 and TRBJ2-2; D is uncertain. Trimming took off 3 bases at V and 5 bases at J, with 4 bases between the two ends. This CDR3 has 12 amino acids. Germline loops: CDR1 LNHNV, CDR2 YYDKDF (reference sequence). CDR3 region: CATSRATGELFF. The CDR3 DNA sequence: TGTGCCACCAGCAGGGCTACCGGGGAGCTGTTTTTT.

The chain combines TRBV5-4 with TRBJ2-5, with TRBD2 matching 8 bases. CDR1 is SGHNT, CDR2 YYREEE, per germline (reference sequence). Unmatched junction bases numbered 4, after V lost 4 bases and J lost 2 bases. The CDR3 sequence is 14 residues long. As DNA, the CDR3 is TGTGCCAGCAGCAAGACTAGCGAGCAAGAGACCCAGTACTTC. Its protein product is CASSKTSEQETQYF. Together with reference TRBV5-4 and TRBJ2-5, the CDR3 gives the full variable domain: ETGVTQSPTHLIKTRGQQVTLRCSSQSGHNTVSWYQQALGQGPQFIFQYYREEENGRGNFPPRFSGLQFPNYSSELNVNALELDDSALYLCASSKTSEQETQYFGPGTRLLVL.

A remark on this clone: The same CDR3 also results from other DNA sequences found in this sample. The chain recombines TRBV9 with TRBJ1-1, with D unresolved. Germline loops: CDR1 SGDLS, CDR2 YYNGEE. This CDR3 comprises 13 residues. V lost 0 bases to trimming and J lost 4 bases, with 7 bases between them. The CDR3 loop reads CASSVGRGTEAFF. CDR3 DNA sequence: TGTGCCAGCAGCGTAGGTCGGGGCACTGAAGCTTTCTTT. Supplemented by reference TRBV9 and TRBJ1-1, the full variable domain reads DSGVTQTPKHLITATGQRVTLRCSPRSGDLSVYWYQQSLDQGLQFLIQYYNGEERAKGNILERFSAQQFPDLHSELNLSSLELGDSALYFCASSVGRGTEAFFGQGTRLTVV.

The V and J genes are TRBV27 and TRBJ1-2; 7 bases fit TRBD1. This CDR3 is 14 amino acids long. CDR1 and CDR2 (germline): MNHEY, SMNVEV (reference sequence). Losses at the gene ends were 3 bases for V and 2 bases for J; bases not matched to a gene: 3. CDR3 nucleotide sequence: TGTGCCAGCAGTTTGACAGGGAGGAACTATGGCTACACCTTC. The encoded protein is CASSLTGRNYGYTF.

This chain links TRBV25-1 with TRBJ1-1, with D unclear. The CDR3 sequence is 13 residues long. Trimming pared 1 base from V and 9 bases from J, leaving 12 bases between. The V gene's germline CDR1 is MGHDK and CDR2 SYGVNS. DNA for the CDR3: TGTGCCAGCAGTGAATTAGAGGCAGATAAAGCTTTCTTT. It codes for CASSELEADKAFF.

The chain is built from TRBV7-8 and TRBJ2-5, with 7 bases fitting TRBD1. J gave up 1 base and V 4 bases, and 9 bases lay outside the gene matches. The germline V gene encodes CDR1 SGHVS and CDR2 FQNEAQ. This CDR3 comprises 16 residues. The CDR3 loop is CASSSQSTGSQETQYF. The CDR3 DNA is TGTGCCAGCAGCTCCCAATCGACAGGGTCCCAAGAGACCCAGTACTTC.

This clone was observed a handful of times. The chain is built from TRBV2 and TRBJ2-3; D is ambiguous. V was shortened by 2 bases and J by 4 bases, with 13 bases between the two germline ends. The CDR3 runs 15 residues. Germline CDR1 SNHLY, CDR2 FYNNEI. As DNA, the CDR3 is TGTGCCAGCAGTGAATCGGCAGGTTGGGCAGATACGCAGTATTTT. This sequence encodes CASSESAGWADTQYF. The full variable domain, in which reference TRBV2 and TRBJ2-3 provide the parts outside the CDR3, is EPEVTQTPSHQVTQMGQEVILRCVPISNHLYFYWYRQILGQKVEFLVSFYNNEISEKSEIFDDQFSVERPDGSNFTLKIRSTKLEDSAMYFCASSESAGWADTQYFGPGTRLTVL.

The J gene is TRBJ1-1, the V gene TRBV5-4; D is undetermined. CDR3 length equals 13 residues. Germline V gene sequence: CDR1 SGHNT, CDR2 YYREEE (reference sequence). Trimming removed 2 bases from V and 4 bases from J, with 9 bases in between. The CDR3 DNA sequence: TGTGCCAGCAGCTTCAAGGGAGGCACTGAAGCTTTCTTT. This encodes CASSFKGGTEAFF.

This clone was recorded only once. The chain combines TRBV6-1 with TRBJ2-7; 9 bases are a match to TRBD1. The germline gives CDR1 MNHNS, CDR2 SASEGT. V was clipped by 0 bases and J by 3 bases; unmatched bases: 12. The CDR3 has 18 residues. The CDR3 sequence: CASSEADGTGHSVYEQYF. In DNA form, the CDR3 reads TGTGCCAGCAGTGAAGCTGATGGGACAGGGCATTCGGTCTACGAGCAGTACTTC.

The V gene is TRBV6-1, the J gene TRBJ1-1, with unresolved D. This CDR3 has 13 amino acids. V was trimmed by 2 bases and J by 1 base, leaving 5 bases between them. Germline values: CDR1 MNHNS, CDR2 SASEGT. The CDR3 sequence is CASSEPSNTEAFF. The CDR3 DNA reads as TGTGCCAGCAGTGAACCTTCGAACACTGAAGCTTTCTTT.

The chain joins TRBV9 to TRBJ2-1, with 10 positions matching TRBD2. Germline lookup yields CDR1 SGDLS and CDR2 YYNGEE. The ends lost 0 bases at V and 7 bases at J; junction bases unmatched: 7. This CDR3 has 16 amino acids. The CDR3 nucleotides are TGTGCCAGCAGCGTAGTTGGAGCGGGGGGGCGAAATGAGCAGTTCTTC. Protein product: CASSVVGAGGRNEQFF.

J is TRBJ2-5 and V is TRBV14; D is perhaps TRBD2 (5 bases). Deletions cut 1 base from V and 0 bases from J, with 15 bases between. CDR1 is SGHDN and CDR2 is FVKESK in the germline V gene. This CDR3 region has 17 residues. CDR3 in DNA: TGTGCCAGCAGCCAAGTTTTAGGCGGGCAGGACCAAGAGACCCAGTACTTC. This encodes CASSQVLGGQDQETQYF.

The CDR3 reads CASSLAPSGSYNEQFF. The CDR3 nucleotides read TGTGCCAGCAGCTTAGCTCCTAGCGGGAGCTACAATGAGCAGTTCTTC. This rearrangement joins TRBV7-2 to TRBJ2-1; 10 bases align to TRBD2. The trim removed 0 bases at V and 3 bases at J, leaving 2 bases unmatched. The CDR3 length is 16 residues. Germline lookup yields CDR1 SGHTA and CDR2 FQGNSA.

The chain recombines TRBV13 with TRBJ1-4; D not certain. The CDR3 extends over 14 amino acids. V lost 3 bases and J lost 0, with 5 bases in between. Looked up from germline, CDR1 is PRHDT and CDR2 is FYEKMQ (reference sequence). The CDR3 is CASSFEATNEKLFF. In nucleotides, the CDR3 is TGTGCCAGCAGCTTCGAGGCAACTAATGAAAAACTGTTTTTT.